These 2 T cell receptor beta chains were all obtained from the same sample, sequenced in a study of T cell changes during pregnancy in multiple sclerosis. Sequenced by immunoSEQ multiplex PCR; TCRdb stores in-frame clones only, minus some. Of 45,000 to 55,000 clones listed, roughly 92% are singletons. The material sequenced was CD4+ T cells from peripheral blood mononuclear cells, taken in the second trimester of pregnancy. The source is a female donor in good health, enrolled as a control in a pregnancy study.

This sequence joins TRBV10-2 and TRBJ2-5, with TRBD2 matching 11 bases. Matching the DNA end better, TRBJ2-7 makes the J call doubtful. This CDR3 region has 15 residues. Germline V gene lookup returns CDR1 WSHSY and CDR2 SAAADI. The CDR3 loop is CASSIAGGPMYEQYF. The CDR3 DNA reads TGCGCCAGCAGCATAGCGGGGGGGCCTATGTACGAGCAGTACTTC.

The chain has TRBV5-1 and TRBJ2-3; 7 positions agree with TRBD2. The CDR3 has 13 residues. Trimming took 3 bases from V and 4 from J; bases not matched to a gene: 2. Germline CDR1 SGHRS, CDR2 YFSETQ. CDR3 sequence reads: CASSSRGADTQYF. The DNA for the CDR3 is TGCGCCAGCAGCTCACGGGGGGCAGATACGCAGTATTTT.